These 13 T cell receptor beta chains share one sample of origin, sequenced in a study of Ad26.COV2.S vaccination and SARS-CoV-2 variants. Specified treatment: some 20 received Ad26.COV2.S at low or high dose, single or two shots; 5 received placebo; per-sample allocation not given. Sampling was performed 63 days after the first vaccine or placebo injection. Profiled with immunoSEQ multiplex PCR; TCRdb holds only in-frame clones, not every one. The sample contains some 480,000 clones, 70% to 90% of which appear only once. This material consisted of peripheral blood, taken in a trial of Ad26.COV2.S vaccine versus placebo. These receptors were obtained from a person aged 18-60 years who received the Ad26.COV2.S COVID-19 vaccine or a placebo.

This clone was detected only once. V is TRBV3-1 (or the pseudogene TRBV3-2) and J is TRBJ2-2; 8 nucleotides agree with TRBD2. Germline V CDR1 and CDR2: LGHDT, YNNKEL (reference sequence). The CDR3 sequence is 16 residues long. Unmatched junction bases numbered 5, after V lost 4 bases and J lost 1 base. The CDR3 nucleotides are TGTGCCAGCAGCCTTCAGAGCGGGAGGAACACCGGGGAGCTGTTTTTT. This translates into CASSLQSGRNTGELFF.

J is TRBJ1-3 and V is TRBV5-5, with unresolved D. The CDR3 contains 14 residues. From germline, CDR1 is SGHKS and CDR2 YYEKEE (reference sequence). Trimming removed 0 bases at V and 0 bases at J, with 4 bases between. CDR3 protein: CASSLVDSGNTIYF. CDR3 nucleotides: TGTGCCAGCAGCTTGGTTGACTCTGGAAACACCATATATTTT.

The rearrangement joins TRBV27 to TRBJ1-6; 7 positions match TRBD1. The CDR3 sequence is 18 residues long. J lost 9 bases, V lost 2 bases, and 16 bases had no gene match. Germline V gene sequence: CDR1 MNHEY, CDR2 SMNVEV (reference sequence). The CDR3 loop is CASSLTTPGSTGVSPLHF. DNA for the CDR3: TGTGCCAGCAGTTTAACCACCCCAGGGTCCACAGGGGTTTCACCCCTCCACTTT.

The genes are TRBV16 and TRBJ1-4; D is unresolved. Germline V gene sequence: CDR1 KGHSY, CDR2 FQNENV. There are 15 residues in the CDR3. Trimming took 4 bases from V and 1 from J, leaving 10 bases between them. This CDR3 is CASSRAVGTNEKLFF. The CDR3 DNA sequence: TGTGCCAGCAGCCGGGCAGTTGGAACTAATGAAAAACTGTTTTTT.

The gene calls are TRBV9 and TRBJ2-3, with unresolved D. Per the germline V gene, CDR1 is SGDLS and CDR2 is YYNGEE. V was trimmed by 1 base and J by 2 bases, leaving 5 bases between them. The CDR3 is 13 amino acids. This chain's CDR3 is CASSVSITDTQYF. DNA for the CDR3: TGTGCCAGCAGCGTATCAATCACAGATACGCAGTATTTT.

The rearrangement uses TRBV29-1 and TRBJ1-1, with D possibly being TRBD1 (5 bases). V dropped 6 bases and J dropped 3 bases, with 17 bases sitting between them. Looked up from germline, CDR1 is SQVTM and CDR2 is ANQGSEA. The CDR3 is made up of 14 amino acids. The CDR3 sequence is CSVGRSGAHTEAFF. In nucleotides, the CDR3 is TGCAGCGTGGGGAGGTCTGGGGCCCACACTGAAGCTTTCTTT.

The chain carries TRBV3-1 (or the pseudogene TRBV3-2) and TRBJ2-7, with D perhaps matching TRBD1 or TRBD2 (5 bases each). Germline V gene lookup returns CDR1 LGHDT and CDR2 YNNKEL (reference sequence). The CDR3 contains 16 residues. Trimming cost V 11 bases and J 2 bases, with 25 bases left between them. CDR3: CAPKPTGRWYPYEQYF. The DNA for the CDR3 is TGTGCCCCAAAACCGACGGGGCGCTGGTACCCCTACGAGCAGTACTTC.

This sequence joins TRBV23-1 and TRBJ2-7; D is ambiguous. TRBV23-1 has ORF status, its function being uncertain. This CDR3 is 13 amino acids long. Between the trimmed V and J ends, which lost 3 bases and 2 bases, there was a span of 8 bases. CDR3 region: CASSQMTAYEQYF. CDR3 DNA: TGCGCCAGCAGTCAGATGACGGCCTACGAGCAGTACTTC.

This chain joins TRBV6-5 and TRBJ1-2; 7 nucleotides agree with TRBD1. This CDR3 has 13 residues. V shed 6 bases, J shed 2 bases, and the junction held 3 bases outside the gene matches. Germline V lookup: CDR1 MNHEY, CDR2 SVGAGI. CDR3 sequence: CASSTQGNYGYTF. Here the CDR3 DNA reads TGTGCCAGCAGCACACAGGGGAACTATGGCTACACCTTC.

The J gene is TRBJ2-7, the V gene TRBV5-1; D gene ambiguous. Germline lookup yields CDR1 SGHRS and CDR2 YFSETQ. V shed 5 bases and J shed 5 bases, with 17 bases lying between them. This CDR3 comprises 14 residues. The DNA of the CDR3 is TGCGCCAGCAGTAGGCTGGGTCTTGAAGACGAGCAGTACTTC. This gives the protein CASSRLGLEDEQYF.

The chain combines TRBV6-2 or TRBV6-3 with TRBJ1-2; D not certain. CDR3 length: 15 residues. CDR1 is MNHEY, CDR2 SVGEGT, per germline. Between the trimmed V and J ends, which lost 6 bases and 2 bases, there was a span of 16 bases. CDR3 in DNA: TGTGCCAGCAGGCCTTCCGCGGAGCCCAACTATGGCTACACCTTC. It is translated as CASRPSAEPNYGYTF.

This chain connects TRBV7-3 to TRBJ2-2; no firm D call. The V end was cut by 5 bases, the J end by 6 bases, with 16 bases between. CDR1 and CDR2 from the germline V gene are SGHTA and FQGTGA. The CDR3 has 15 residues. The CDR3 protein is CASSLQIRGSGELFF. The CDR3 coding sequence is TGTGCCAGCAGCCTACAGATACGTGGTTCCGGGGAGCTGTTTTTT.

The rearrangement joins TRBV9 to TRBJ1-3, with 9 bases aligning to TRBD1. Germline trimming cut 3 bases from V and 2 bases from J; bases unmatched to any gene: 6. Germline assignment: CDR1 SGDLS and CDR2 YYNGEE. The CDR3 length is 16 residues. CDR3 region: CASSEHRGLAGNTIYF. The CDR3 region has the DNA TGTGCCAGCAGCGAACACAGGGGGCTAGCTGGAAACACCATATATTTT. The whole variable domain, remainder taken from reference TRBV9 and TRBJ1-3, is DSGVTQTPKHLITATGQRVTLRCSPRSGDLSVYWYQQSLDQGLQFLIQYYNGEERAKGNILERFSAQQFPDLHSELNLSSLELGDSALYFCASSEHRGLAGNTIYFGEGSWLTVV.